These T cell receptor beta chains were read from a single sample in a study of post-analysis software for immune sequencing data. TCRdb re-called the PCR reads with MiXCR, one entry per CDR3 protein. The sample records about half a million distinct CDR3 sequences, 40% to 55% being singletons. The sample consisted of blood. Receptors originate from a girl aged 10-17 years with multiple sclerosis. Both conserved end residues are part of each CDR3. A D gene is named only where the DNA matches it firmly. Clone size, where shown, is once, few, many, or a class for clones that have expanded.

d_call: .; v_call: TRBV20-1; clone_size: .; j_call: TRBJ2-4; cdr3_aa: CSARDYGNIQYF; cdr3_nt: TGCAGTGCTAGAGATTATGGAAACATTCAGTACTTC
d_call: .; v_call: TRBV20-1; clone_size: few; j_call: TRBJ1-4; cdr3_aa: CSAREARGYEKLFF; cdr3_nt: TGCAGTGCTAGGGAGGCCAGGGGCTATGAAAAACTGTTTTTT
d_call: .; v_call: TRBV20-1; clone_size: few; j_call: TRBJ2-7; cdr3_aa: CSASRGRSTTLTYEQYF; cdr3_nt: TGCAGTGCTAGTAGGGGACGGAGTACAACCCTCACCTACGAGCAGTACTTC
d_call: .; v_call: TRBV18; clone_size: .; j_call: TRBJ2-7; cdr3_aa: CASSPPDSSYEQYF; cdr3_nt: TGTGCCAGCTCACCCCCTGACAGCTCCTACGAGCAGTACTTC
d_call: TRBD2; v_call: TRBV5-1; clone_size: once; j_call: TRBJ2-1; cdr3_aa: CASSFRRGKYNEQFF; cdr3_nt: TGCGCCAGCAGCTTTAGGCGGGGGAAATACAATGAGCAGTTCTTC
d_call: .; v_call: TRBV6-5; clone_size: .; j_call: TRBJ1-2; cdr3_aa: CASSYVPGHGYTF; cdr3_nt: TGTGCCAGCAGTTACGTTCCCGGGCATGGCTACACCTTC
d_call: .; v_call: TRBV24-1; clone_size: .; j_call: TRBJ2-4; cdr3_aa: CATSDLLDRQNIQYF; cdr3_nt: TGTGCCACCAGTGATTTGTTGGACAGACAAAACATTCAGTACTTC
d_call: .; v_call: TRBV7-2; clone_size: .; j_call: TRBJ1-6; cdr3_aa: CASSTQGHVGDSPLHF; cdr3_nt: TGTGCCAGCAGCACCCAGGGGCATGTAGGTGATTCACCCCTCCACTTT
d_call: .; v_call: TRBV20-1; clone_size: few; j_call: TRBJ2-5; cdr3_aa: CSALRPSEYQETQYF; cdr3_nt: TGCAGTGCTTTACGTCCTAGCGAGTACCAAGAGACCCAGTACTTC
d_call: .; v_call: TRBV28; clone_size: .; j_call: TRBJ2-5; cdr3_aa: CASSRAPGETQYF; cdr3_nt: TGTGCCAGCAGTCGCGCCCCCGGGGAGACCCAGTACTTC
d_call: .; v_call: TRBV28; clone_size: .; j_call: TRBJ2-7; cdr3_aa: CASSFREGPYEQYF; cdr3_nt: TGTGCCAGCAGTTTTCGCGAGGGGCCCTACGAGCAGTACTTC
d_call: .; v_call: TRBV12-3/TRBV12-4; clone_size: many; j_call: TRBJ1-6; cdr3_aa: CASSLYSDNNSPLHF; cdr3_nt: TGTGCCAGCAGTTTATATTCGGACAATAATTCACCCCTCCACTTT
d_call: .; v_call: TRBV29-1; clone_size: .; j_call: TRBJ2-7; cdr3_aa: CSVGSGTANYEQYF; cdr3_nt: TGCAGCGTTGGGTCTGGGACCGCGAACTACGAGCAGTACTTC
d_call: .; v_call: TRBV24-1; clone_size: .; j_call: TRBJ2-1; cdr3_aa: CAREVVSHEQFF; cdr3_nt: TGTGCCAGGGAGGTAGTCTCGCATGAGCAGTTCTTC
d_call: .; v_call: TRBV2; clone_size: .; j_call: TRBJ2-1; cdr3_aa: CASSEGRGSYNEQFF; cdr3_nt: TGTGCCAGCAGTGAGGGGAGGGGGTCCTACAATGAGCAGTTCTTC
d_call: .; v_call: TRBV4-3; clone_size: few; j_call: TRBJ2-1; cdr3_aa: CASSQDRRYEQFF; cdr3_nt: TGCGCCAGCAGCCAAGATCGGAGATACGAGCAGTTCTTC
d_call: .; v_call: TRBV28; clone_size: .; j_call: TRBJ1-5; cdr3_aa: CASRQRGAGLNQPQHF; cdr3_nt: TGTGCCAGCAGACAGAGGGGGGCAGGTCTGAATCAGCCCCAGCATTTT
d_call: .; v_call: TRBV4-2; clone_size: .; j_call: TRBJ2-7; cdr3_aa: CASSQSQTDSYEQYF; cdr3_nt: TGTGCCAGCAGCCAATCACAGACAGACTCCTACGAGCAGTACTTC
d_call: TRBD1; v_call: TRBV5-1; clone_size: .; j_call: TRBJ1-2; cdr3_aa: CASSQGAVDGYTF; cdr3_nt: TGCGCCAGCAGCCAGGGGGCGGTGGATGGCTACACCTTC
d_call: TRBD2; v_call: TRBV20-1; clone_size: .; j_call: TRBJ2-7; cdr3_aa: CSAPVFSGSSEQYF; cdr3_nt: TGCAGTGCCCCCGTATTTAGCGGGAGTAGCGAGCAGTACTTC
d_call: .; v_call: TRBV10-3; clone_size: .; j_call: TRBJ2-5; cdr3_aa: CAISESLEETQYF; cdr3_nt: TGTGCCATCAGTGAGTCACTTGAAGAGACCCAGTACTTC
d_call: TRBD2; v_call: TRBV7-6; clone_size: .; j_call: TRBJ2-3; cdr3_aa: CASSAAGISTDTQYF; cdr3_nt: TGTGCCAGCTCAGCAGCGGGGATTAGCACAGATACGCAGTATTTT
d_call: TRBD2; v_call: TRBV28; clone_size: few; j_call: TRBJ2-1; cdr3_aa: CASSLSAAGGNIEQFF; cdr3_nt: TGTGCCAGCAGTTTATCCGCGGCGGGAGGGAATATTGAGCAGTTCTTC
d_call: TRBD2; v_call: TRBV7-3; clone_size: .; j_call: TRBJ2-5; cdr3_aa: CASSSLGDYGETQYF; cdr3_nt: TGTGCCAGCAGCTCCCTAGGGGACTATGGCGAGACCCAGTACTTC
d_call: TRBD2; v_call: TRBV2; clone_size: .; j_call: TRBJ2-6; cdr3_aa: CAPGLAGAGANVLTF; cdr3_nt: TGTGCCCCAGGACTAGCGGGAGCTGGGGCCAACGTCCTGACTTTC
d_call: TRBD2; v_call: TRBV20-1; clone_size: few; j_call: TRBJ2-1; cdr3_aa: CSARPTSGRNSELKNSYNEQFF; cdr3_nt: TGCAGTGCTAGACCCACTAGCGGGAGAAACTCCGAACTGAAGAATTCCTACAATGAGCAGTTCTTC
d_call: TRBD2; v_call: TRBV7-3; clone_size: few; j_call: TRBJ2-3; cdr3_aa: CASSGGLAPDTQYF; cdr3_nt: TGTGCCAGCAGTGGGGGACTAGCCCCAGATACGCAGTATTTT
d_call: .; v_call: TRBV27; clone_size: few; j_call: TRBJ2-1; cdr3_aa: CATVAEGAGSGPSGNEQFF; cdr3_nt: TGTGCCACCGTCGCGGAGGGGGCTGGTAGCGGGCCATCGGGCAATGAGCAGTTCTTC
d_call: TRBD1; v_call: TRBV12-3/TRBV12-4; clone_size: few; j_call: TRBJ2-1; cdr3_aa: CASSLTGGGYNEQFF; cdr3_nt: TGTGCCAGCAGTCTTACAGGGGGAGGCTACAATGAGCAGTTCTTC
d_call: .; v_call: TRBV20-1; clone_size: .; j_call: TRBJ2-7; cdr3_aa: CSAALGLELDYEQYF; cdr3_nt: TGCAGTGCCGCCCTAGGGTTGGAACTAGATTACGAGCAGTACTTC
d_call: TRBD2; v_call: TRBV7-2; clone_size: .; j_call: TRBJ2-7; cdr3_aa: CASSLEVAGAYEQYF; cdr3_nt: TGTGCCAGCAGCTTAGAGGTAGCGGGAGCCTACGAGCAGTACTTC
d_call: .; v_call: TRBV5-6; clone_size: .; j_call: TRBJ1-2; cdr3_aa: CASSSQGPYGYTF; cdr3_nt: TGTGCCAGCAGCTCACAGGGTCCCTATGGCTACACCTTC
d_call: .; v_call: TRBV7-6; clone_size: few; j_call: TRBJ2-1; cdr3_aa: CASSSALAAGSYNEQFF; cdr3_nt: TGTGCCAGCAGCTCCGCTTTGGCAGCGGGCTCCTACAATGAGCAGTTCTTC
d_call: TRBD2; v_call: TRBV5-1; clone_size: .; j_call: TRBJ2-1; cdr3_aa: CASSLVTLAGETNEQFF; cdr3_nt: TGCGCCAGCAGCTTGGTTACGCTAGCGGGAGAGACGAATGAGCAGTTCTTC
d_call: .; v_call: TRBV27; clone_size: .; j_call: TRBJ2-7; cdr3_aa: CASSLGGLQSTEQYF; cdr3_nt: TGTGCCAGCAGTTTAGGGGGACTCCAGTCTACCGAGCAGTACTTC
d_call: .; v_call: TRBV28; clone_size: few; j_call: TRBJ2-1; cdr3_aa: CASRKQGYEQFF; cdr3_nt: TGTGCCAGCAGAAAGCAGGGGTATGAGCAGTTCTTC
d_call: .; v_call: TRBV20-1; clone_size: few; j_call: TRBJ2-3; cdr3_aa: CSARRETPSTDTQYF; cdr3_nt: TGCAGTGCTAGACGGGAAACCCCAAGCACAGATACGCAGTATTTT
d_call: TRBD2; v_call: TRBV28; clone_size: .; j_call: TRBJ2-1; cdr3_aa: CASSPPGLAGINEQFF; cdr3_nt: TGTGCCAGCAGCCCCCCGGGACTAGCGGGAATCAATGAGCAGTTCTTC
d_call: .; v_call: TRBV7-2; clone_size: .; j_call: TRBJ1-2; cdr3_aa: CASSSPLPYGYTF; cdr3_nt: TGTGCCAGCAGCTCCCCTCTGCCCTATGGCTACACCTTC
d_call: .; v_call: TRBV2; clone_size: few; j_call: TRBJ2-3; cdr3_aa: CASSDGDTTDTQYF; cdr3_nt: TGTGCCAGCAGTGATGGGGACACTACAGATACGCAGTATTTT
d_call: .; v_call: TRBV29-1; clone_size: few; j_call: TRBJ1-1; cdr3_aa: CSVELGTEAFF; cdr3_nt: TGCAGCGTTGAACTTGGCACTGAAGCTTTCTTT
d_call: .; v_call: TRBV15; clone_size: .; j_call: TRBJ2-2; cdr3_aa: CATSRWTVSNTGELFF; cdr3_nt: TGTGCCACCAGCAGATGGACAGTTTCGAACACCGGGGAGCTGTTTTTT
d_call: .; v_call: TRBV7-9; clone_size: .; j_call: TRBJ2-7; cdr3_aa: CATSDTRYEQYF; cdr3_nt: TGTGCCACTTCGGACACGCGCTACGAGCAGTACTTC
d_call: .; v_call: TRBV12-3/TRBV12-4; clone_size: .; j_call: TRBJ2-7; cdr3_aa: CASSFSQAYYEQYF; cdr3_nt: TGTGCCAGCAGTTTCTCCCAGGCTTACTACGAGCAGTACTTC
d_call: TRBD2; v_call: TRBV20-1; clone_size: few; j_call: TRBJ2-7; cdr3_aa: CSARVGTSGRGEQYF; cdr3_nt: TGCAGTGCTAGAGTGGGGACTAGCGGGAGGGGCGAGCAGTACTTC
d_call: TRBD1; v_call: TRBV28; clone_size: .; j_call: TRBJ1-1; cdr3_aa: CASSRTGGRTEAFF; cdr3_nt: TGTGCCAGCAGTCGGACAGGGGGCCGAACTGAAGCTTTCTTT
d_call: TRBD2; v_call: TRBV28; clone_size: once; j_call: TRBJ2-5; cdr3_aa: CASSFGTTQETQYF; cdr3_nt: TGTGCCAGCAGTTTCGGGACTACCCAAGAGACCCAGTACTTC
d_call: .; v_call: TRBV7-6; clone_size: few; j_call: TRBJ1-2; cdr3_aa: CASSLEGGLYGYTF; cdr3_nt: TGTGCCAGCAGCTTAGAGGGCGGACTCTATGGCTACACCTTC